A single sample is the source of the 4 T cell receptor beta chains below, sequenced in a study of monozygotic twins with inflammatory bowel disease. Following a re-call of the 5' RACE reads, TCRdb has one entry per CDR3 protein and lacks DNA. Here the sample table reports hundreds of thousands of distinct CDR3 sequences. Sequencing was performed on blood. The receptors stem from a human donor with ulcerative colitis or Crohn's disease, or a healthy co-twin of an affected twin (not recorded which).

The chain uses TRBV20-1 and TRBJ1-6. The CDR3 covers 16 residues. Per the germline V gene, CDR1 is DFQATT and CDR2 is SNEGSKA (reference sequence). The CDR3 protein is CSAGWTVHGRDSPLHF.

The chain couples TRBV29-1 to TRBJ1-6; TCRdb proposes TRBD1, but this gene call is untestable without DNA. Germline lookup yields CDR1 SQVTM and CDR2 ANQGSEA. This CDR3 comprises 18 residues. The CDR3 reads CSPPPPSGGFFKNSPLHF.

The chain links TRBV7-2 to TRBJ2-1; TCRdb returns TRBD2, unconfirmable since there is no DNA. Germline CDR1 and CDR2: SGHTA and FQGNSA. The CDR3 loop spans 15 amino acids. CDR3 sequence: CASSWSPSDRGEQFF.

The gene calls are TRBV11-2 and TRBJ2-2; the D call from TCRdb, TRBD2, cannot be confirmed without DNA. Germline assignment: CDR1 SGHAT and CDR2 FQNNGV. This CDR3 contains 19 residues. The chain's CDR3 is CASSLRVGGLAGNTGELFF.